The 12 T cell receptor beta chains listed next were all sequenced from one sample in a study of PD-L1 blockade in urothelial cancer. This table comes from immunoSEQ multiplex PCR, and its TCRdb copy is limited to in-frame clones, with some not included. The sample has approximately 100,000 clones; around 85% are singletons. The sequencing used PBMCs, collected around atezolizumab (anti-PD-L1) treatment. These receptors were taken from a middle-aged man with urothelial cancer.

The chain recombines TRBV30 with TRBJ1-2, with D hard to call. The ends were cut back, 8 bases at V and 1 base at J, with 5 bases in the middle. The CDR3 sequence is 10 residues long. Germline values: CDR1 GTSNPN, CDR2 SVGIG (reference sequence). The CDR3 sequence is CAARNYGYTF. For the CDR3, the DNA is TGTGCCGCGCGTAACTATGGCTACACCTTC.

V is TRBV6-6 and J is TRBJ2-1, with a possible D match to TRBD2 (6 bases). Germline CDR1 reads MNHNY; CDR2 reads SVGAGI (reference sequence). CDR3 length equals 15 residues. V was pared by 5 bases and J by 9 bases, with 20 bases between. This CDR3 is CASSVGLSTRVEQFF. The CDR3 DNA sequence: TGTGCCAGCAGTGTGGGACTTTCGACTCGGGTTGAGCAGTTCTTC.

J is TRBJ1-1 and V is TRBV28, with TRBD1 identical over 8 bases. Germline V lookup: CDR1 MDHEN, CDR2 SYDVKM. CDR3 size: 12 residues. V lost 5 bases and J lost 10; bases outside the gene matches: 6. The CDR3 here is CASSLSGGVAFF. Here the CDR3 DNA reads TGTGCCAGCAGTCTCTCAGGGGGCGTAGCTTTCTTT.

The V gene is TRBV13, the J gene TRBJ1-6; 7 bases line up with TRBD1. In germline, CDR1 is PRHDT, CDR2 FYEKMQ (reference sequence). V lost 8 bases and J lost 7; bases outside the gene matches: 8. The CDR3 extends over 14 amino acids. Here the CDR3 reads CASRQGRRNSPLHF. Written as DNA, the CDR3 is TGTGCCAGCCGACAGGGACGGAGGAATTCACCCCTCCACTTT.

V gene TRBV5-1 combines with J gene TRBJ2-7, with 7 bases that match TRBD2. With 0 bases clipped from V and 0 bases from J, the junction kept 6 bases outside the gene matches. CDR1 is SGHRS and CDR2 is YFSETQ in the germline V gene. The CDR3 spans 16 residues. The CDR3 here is CASSLGGGSISYEQYF. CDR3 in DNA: TGCGCCAGCAGCTTGGGGGGCGGGAGCATCTCCTACGAGCAGTACTTC.

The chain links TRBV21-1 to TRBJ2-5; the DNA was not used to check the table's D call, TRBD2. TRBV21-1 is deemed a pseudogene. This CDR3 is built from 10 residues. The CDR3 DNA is TGTGCCAGCAGTCGACTGCCGCAGCACTTC. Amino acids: CASSRLPQHF.

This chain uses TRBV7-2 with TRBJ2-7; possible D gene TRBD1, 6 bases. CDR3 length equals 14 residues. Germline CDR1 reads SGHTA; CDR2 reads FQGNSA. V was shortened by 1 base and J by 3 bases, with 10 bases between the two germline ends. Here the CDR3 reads CASSLGYRDYEQYF. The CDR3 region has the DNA TGTGCCAGCAGCTTAGGTTACAGGGACTACGAGCAGTACTTC. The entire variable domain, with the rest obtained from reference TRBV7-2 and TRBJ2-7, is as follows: GAGVSQSPSNKVTEKGKDVELRCDPISGHTALYWYRQSLGQGLEFLIYFQGNSAPDKSGLPSDRFSAERTGGSVSTLTIQRTQQEDSAVYLCASSLGYRDYEQYFGPGTRLTVT.

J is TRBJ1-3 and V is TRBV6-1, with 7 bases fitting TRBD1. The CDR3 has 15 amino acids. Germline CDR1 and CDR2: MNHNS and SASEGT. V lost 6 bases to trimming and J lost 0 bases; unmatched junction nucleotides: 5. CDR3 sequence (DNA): TGTGCCAGCAGAAAACAGGGGATCTCTGGAAACACCATATATTTT. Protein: CASRKQGISGNTIYF.

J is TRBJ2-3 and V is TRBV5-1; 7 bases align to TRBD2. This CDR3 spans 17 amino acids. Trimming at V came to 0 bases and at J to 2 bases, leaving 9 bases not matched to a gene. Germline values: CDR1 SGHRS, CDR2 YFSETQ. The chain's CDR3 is CASSLATGGGPTDTQYF. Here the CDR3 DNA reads TGCGCCAGCAGCTTGGCCACGGGGGGAGGGCCCACAGATACGCAGTATTTT.

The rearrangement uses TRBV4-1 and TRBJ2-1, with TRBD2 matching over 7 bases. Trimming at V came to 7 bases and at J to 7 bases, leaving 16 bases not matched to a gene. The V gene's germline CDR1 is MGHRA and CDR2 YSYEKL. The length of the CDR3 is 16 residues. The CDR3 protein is CASNPGLGGIRNEQFF. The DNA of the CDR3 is TGCGCCAGCAACCCCGGACTAGGCGGTATAAGGAATGAGCAGTTCTTC.

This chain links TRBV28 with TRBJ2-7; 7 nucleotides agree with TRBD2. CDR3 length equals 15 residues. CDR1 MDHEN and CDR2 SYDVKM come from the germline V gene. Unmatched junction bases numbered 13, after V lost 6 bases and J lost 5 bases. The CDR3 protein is CASSSGGAGDHEQYF. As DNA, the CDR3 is TGTGCCAGCAGCTCCGGTGGGGCGGGAGATCACGAGCAGTACTTC.

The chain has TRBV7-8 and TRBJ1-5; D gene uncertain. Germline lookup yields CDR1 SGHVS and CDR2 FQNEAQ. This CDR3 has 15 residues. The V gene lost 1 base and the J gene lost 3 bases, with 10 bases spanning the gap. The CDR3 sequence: CASSLVVTVNQPQHF. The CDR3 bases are TGTGCCAGCAGCTTAGTTGTCACGGTCAATCAGCCCCAGCATTTT.